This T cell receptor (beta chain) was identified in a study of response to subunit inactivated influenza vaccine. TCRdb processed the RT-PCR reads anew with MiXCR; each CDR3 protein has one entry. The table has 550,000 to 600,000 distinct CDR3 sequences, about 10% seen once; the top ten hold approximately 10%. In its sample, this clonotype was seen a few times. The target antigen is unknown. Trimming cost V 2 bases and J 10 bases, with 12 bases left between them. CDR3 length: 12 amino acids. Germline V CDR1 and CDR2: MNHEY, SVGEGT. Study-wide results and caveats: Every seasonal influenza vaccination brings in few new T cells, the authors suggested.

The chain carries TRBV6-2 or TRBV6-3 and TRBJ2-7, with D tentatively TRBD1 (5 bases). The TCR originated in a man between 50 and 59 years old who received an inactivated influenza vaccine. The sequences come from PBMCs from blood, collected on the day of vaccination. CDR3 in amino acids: CASSYPPTDQYF. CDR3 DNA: TGTGCCAGCAGTTACCCCCCGACAGACCAGTACTTC.